The subject of this entry is one T cell receptor beta chain. The source of the sample is a study of blood T cell repertoires in COVID-19. Study summary: Sources were T cells, B-cell-depleted T cells, or PBMCs; the material itself was cDNA or gDNA.

CDR3 length: 13 amino acids. The germline CDR1 and CDR2 sequences are SNHLY and FYNNEI. Trimming left V 3 bases short and J 10 bases short, with 10 bases between. Only in-frame clones appear in the TCRdb table, and some are missing; sequencing was by immunoSEQ multiplex PCR. The table records a few hundred thousand clones, approximately 90% of them present only once. The specimen sequenced was peripheral blood. The sequence was collected from a woman in her twenties or thirties with COVID-19, enrolled during active disease. The rearrangement uses TRBV2 and TRBJ1-6, with D possibly being TRBD1 (5 bases). CDR3 loop: CASSDRAGSPLHF. The CDR3 bases are TGTGCCAGCAGTGACAGGGCGGGGTCACCCCTCCACTTT.